This T cell receptor beta chain is drawn from a study of spatial heterogeneity in lung cancer. The wider study: Across the raw uncorrected reads, a unique TCR and UMI combination was observed, on average, more than ten times.

The sample's time point: sample taken at primary tumor resection. Without sorting, whole RNA was sequenced from tumor, nontumor lung or frozen PBMC. Study-wide results and limits: Whereas they appeared in blood less at follow-up, ubiquitous expanded tumor TCRs appeared there more at resection.

Germline CDR1 and CDR2: LNHDA and SQIVND (reference sequence). The V end lost 3 bases, the J end lost 1 base, and 7 bases lay between the germline ends. This CDR3 spans 14 amino acids. This clonotype was recorded many times. The antigen is not known. TCR cDNA molecules each had a unique molecular identifier. In TCRdb, the 5' RACE reads were re-called with MiXCR into one record per CDR3 protein. The sample contains 39,000 or so distinct CDR3 sequences, around 7.2% of which appear only once. The sequencing used PBMCs, collected at surgery. The V and J genes are TRBV19 and TRBJ2-1; D remains ambiguous. This receptor was taken from a male donor with early-stage non-small cell lung cancer. The CDR3 loop is CASSIRGSYNEQFF. CDR3 nucleotide sequence: TGTGCCAGTAGTATTAGAGGATCCTACAATGAGCAGTTCTTC.